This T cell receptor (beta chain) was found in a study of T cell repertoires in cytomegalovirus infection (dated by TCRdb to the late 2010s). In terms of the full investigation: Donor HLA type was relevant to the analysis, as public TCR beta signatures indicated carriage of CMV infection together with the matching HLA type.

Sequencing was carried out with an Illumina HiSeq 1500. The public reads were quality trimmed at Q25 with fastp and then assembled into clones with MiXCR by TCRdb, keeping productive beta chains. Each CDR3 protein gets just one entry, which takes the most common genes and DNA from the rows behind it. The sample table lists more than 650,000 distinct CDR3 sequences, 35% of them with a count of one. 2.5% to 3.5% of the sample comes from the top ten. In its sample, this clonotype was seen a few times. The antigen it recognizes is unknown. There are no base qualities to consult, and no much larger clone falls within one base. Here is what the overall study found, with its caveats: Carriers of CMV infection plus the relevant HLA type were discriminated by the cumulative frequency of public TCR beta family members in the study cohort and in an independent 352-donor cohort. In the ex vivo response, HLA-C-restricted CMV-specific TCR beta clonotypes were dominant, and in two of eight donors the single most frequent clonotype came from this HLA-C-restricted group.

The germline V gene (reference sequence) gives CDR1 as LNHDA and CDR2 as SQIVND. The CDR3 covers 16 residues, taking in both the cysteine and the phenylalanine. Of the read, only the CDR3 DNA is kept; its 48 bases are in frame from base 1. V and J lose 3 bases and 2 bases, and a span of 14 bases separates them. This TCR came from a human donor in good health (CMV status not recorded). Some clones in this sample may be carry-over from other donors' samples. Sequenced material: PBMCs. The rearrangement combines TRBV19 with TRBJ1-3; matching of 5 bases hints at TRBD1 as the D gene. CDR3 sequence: CASSIGSGGPGNTIYF. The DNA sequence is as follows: TGTGCCAGTAGTATTGGGTCCGGGGGACCTGGAAACACCATATATTTT.